This note documents a single T cell receptor beta chain sequence. What it binds is not known. The data were obtained in a study of beta chain features in type 1 diabetes. Study-wide results and limits: Over-representation of high TCR-expressing cells was a possible consequence of cDNA sequencing. The naive, central memory and Treg TCRB repertoires of patients appeared to be more similar to one another than those of healthy donors. Type 1 diabetes patients had moderately but significantly shorter TCRB CDR3s in all four CD4+ subsets. More deletions and fewer insertions at VDJ junctions were seen in type 1 diabetes patients.

The CDR3 runs 15 residues. After removal of 3 bases from V and 5 bases from J, the junction contained 8 bases not matched to a gene. Germline loops: CDR1 SGHTA, CDR2 FQGNSA. Sorting based on CD45RO/CCR7/CD25/CD127/CD95/CD27 separated CD4+ naive, central memory, regulatory and stem cell-like memory cells. The investigators reverse transcribed all of the isolated RNA, so they sequenced expressed TCRB transcripts. The repertoire was sequenced with immunoSEQ multiplex PCR; TCRdb's copy has only in-frame clones and lacks some. The sample includes approximately 27,000 clones, roughly 45% seen only once; the top ten take 0.3%.

This clonotype originated in a man aged 25 to 40 with type 1 diabetes. J is TRBJ2-3 and V is TRBV7-2; 7 nucleotides match TRBD1. The sequencing input was stem cell memory CD4+ T cells from blood. The CDR3 DNA sequence: TGTGCCAGCAGCTTCGGGACAGCCGTGGGAGATACGCAGTATTTT. Amino acids: CASSFGTAVGDTQYF. The complete variable domain, with remaining parts taken from reference TRBV7-2 and TRBJ2-3, reads GAGVSQSPSNKVTEKGKDVELRCDPISGHTALYWYRQSLGQGLEFLIYFQGNSAPDKSGLPSDRFSAERTGGSVSTLTIQRTQQEDSAVYLCASSFGTAVGDTQYFGPGTRLTVL.